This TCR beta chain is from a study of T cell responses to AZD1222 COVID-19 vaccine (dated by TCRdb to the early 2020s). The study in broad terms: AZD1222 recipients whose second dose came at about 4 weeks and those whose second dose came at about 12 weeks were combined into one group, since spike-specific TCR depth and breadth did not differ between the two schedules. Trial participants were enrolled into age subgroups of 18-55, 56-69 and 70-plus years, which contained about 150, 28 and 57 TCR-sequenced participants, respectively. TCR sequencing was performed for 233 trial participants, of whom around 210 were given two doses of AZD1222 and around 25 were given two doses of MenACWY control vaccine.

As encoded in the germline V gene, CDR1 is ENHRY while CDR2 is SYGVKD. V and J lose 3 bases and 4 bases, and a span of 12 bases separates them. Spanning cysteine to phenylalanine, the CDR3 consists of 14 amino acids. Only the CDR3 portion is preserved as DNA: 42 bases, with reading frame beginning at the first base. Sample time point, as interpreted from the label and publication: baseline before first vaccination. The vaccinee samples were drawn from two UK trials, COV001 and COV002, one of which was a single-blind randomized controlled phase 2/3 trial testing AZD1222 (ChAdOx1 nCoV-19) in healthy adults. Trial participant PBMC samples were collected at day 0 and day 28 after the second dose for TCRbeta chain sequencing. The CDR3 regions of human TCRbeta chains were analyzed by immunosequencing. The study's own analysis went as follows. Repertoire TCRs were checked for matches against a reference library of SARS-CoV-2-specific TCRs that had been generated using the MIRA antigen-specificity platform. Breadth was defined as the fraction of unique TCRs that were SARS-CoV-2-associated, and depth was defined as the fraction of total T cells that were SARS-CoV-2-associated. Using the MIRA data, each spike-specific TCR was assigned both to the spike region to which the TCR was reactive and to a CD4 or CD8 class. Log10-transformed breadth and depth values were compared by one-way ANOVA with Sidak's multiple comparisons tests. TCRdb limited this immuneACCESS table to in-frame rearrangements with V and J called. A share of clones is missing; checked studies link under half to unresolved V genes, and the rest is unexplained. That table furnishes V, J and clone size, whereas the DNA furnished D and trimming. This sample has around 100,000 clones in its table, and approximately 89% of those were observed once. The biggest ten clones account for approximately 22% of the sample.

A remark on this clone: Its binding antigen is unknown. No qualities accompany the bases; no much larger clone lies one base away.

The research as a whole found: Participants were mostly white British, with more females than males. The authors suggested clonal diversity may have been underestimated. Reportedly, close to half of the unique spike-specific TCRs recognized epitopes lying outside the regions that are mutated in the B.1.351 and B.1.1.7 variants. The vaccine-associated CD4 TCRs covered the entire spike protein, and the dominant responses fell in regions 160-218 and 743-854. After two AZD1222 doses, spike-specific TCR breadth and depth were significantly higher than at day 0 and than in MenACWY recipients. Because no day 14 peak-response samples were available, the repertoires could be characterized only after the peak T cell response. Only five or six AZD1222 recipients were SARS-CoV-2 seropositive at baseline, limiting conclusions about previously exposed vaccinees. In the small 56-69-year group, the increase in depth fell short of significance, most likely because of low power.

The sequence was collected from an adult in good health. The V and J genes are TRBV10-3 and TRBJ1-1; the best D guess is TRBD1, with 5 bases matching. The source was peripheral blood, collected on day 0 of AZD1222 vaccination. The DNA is TGTGCCATCAGTGACCACGGGGGAGGCACTGAAGCTTTCTTT. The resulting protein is CAISDHGGGTEAFF.